The clone carrying this T cell receptor (beta chain) was recorded at least ten times. Its antigen remains unknown. The tissue used was unsorted bulk material of 20-30 mg. RNA and DNA were co-extracted from it with the AllPrep DNA/RNA mini kit. The study enrolled treatment-naive patients with chronic HBV infection. J gave up 3 bases and V 8 bases, and 18 bases lay outside the gene matches. The CDR3 runs to 18 residues. CDR1 and CDR2 from the germline V gene are SGHDN and FVKESK. Making TCR beta cDNA involved 400 to 600 ng total RNA and a constant-region primer. Modified slightly, ARM-PCR produced TCR beta libraries over three nested multiplex PCR rounds. It was with TRBV1-TRBV30 forward primers and a C-beta reverse primer that the first two PCR rounds were run, at approximately 10 cycles each. Via MiXCR, TCRdb re-called the multiplex PCR reads, giving one row per CDR3 protein. The sample contains roughly 200,000 distinct CDR3 sequences, around four fifths of which appear only once.

The source of the sample is a study of tumor-infiltrating lymphocytes in primary liver carcinoma. Whole-study context: Sequencing of the samples generated roughly 3.65 to 7.5 million productive TCRbeta reads, with similar yields across tissue types.

Study-wide results and caveats: A significantly higher top-250-clone fraction was found in tumors than in blood (p = 0.039).

This receptor was taken from a man aged 35-49 years with primary liver carcinoma and hepatitis B virus infection. The chain combines TRBV14 with TRBJ2-2; the match to TRBD1 covers 7 bases. The sequenced sample consisted of tumor tissue from primary liver carcinoma. CDR3 DNA sequence: TGTGCCAGCGACCGTCTCTCGACAGGGCTTAAACACACCGGGGAGCTGTTTTTT. Protein product: CASDRLSTGLKHTGELFF.